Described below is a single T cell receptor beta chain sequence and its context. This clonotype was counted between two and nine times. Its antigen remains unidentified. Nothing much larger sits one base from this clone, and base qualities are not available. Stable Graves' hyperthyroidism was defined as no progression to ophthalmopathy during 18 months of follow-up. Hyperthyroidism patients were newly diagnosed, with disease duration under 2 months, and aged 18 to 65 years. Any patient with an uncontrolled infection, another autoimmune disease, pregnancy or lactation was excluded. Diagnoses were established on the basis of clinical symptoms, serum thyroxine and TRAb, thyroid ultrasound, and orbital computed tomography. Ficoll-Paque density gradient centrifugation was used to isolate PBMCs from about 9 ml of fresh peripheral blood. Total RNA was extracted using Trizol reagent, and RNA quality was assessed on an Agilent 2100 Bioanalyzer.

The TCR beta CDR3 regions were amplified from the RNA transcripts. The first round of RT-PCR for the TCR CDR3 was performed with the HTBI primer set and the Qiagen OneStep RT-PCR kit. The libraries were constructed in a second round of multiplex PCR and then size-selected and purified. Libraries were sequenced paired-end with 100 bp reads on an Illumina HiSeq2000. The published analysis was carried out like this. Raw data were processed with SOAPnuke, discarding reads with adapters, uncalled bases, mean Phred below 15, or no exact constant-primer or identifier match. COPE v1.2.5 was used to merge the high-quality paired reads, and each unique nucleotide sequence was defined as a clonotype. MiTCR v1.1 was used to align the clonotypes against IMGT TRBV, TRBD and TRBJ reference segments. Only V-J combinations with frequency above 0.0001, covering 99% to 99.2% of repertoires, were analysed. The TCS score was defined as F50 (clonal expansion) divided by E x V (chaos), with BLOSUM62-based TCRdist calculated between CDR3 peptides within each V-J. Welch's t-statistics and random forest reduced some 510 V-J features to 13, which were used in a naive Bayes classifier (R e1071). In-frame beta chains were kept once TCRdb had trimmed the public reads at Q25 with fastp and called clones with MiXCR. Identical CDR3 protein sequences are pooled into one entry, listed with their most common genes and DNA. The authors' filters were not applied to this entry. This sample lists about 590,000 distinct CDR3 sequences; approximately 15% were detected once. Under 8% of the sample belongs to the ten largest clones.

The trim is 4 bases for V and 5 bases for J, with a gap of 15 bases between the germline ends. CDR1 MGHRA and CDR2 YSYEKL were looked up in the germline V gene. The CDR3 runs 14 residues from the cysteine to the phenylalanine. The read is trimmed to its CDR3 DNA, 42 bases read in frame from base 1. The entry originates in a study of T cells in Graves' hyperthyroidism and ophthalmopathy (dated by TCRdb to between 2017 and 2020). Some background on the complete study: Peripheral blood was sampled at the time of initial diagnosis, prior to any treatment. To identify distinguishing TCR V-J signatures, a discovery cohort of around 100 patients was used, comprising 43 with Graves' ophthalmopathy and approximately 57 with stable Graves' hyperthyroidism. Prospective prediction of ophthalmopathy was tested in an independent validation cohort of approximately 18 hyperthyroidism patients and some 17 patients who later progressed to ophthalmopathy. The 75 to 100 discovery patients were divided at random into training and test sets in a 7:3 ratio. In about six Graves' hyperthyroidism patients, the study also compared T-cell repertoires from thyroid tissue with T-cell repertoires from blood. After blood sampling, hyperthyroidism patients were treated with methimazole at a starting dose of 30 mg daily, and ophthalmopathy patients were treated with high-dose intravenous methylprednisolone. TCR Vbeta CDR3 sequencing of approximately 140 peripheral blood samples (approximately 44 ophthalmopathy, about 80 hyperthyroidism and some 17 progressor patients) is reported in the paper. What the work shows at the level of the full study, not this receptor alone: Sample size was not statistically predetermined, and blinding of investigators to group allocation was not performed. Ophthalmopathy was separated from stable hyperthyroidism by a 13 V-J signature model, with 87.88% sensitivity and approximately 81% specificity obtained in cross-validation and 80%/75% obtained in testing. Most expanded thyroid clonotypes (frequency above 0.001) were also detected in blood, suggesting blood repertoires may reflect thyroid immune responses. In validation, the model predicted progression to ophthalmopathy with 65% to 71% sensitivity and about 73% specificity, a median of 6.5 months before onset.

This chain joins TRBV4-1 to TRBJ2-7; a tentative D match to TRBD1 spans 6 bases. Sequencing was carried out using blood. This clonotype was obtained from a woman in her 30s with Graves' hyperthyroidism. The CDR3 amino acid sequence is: CASSRDIPSNEQYF. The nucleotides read TGCGCCAGCAGCCGGGACATCCCATCCAACGAGCAGTACTTC.